These 23 T cell receptor beta chains came from one sample sequenced in a study of T cell repertoires in cytomegalovirus infection. A single record per CDR3 protein comes from TCRdb applying MiXCR to the reads. The table shows hundreds of thousands of distinct CDR3 sequences, with roughly 31% occurring only once. These receptors have no identified antigens. The source material was cultured CD8+ T cells from PBMCs, sampled from culture after CMV antigen stimulation. The origin of the receptors is a human donor in good health (CMV status not recorded). Some clones in this sample may be carry-over from other donors' samples.

The table lists this clonotype with many counts. The chain uses TRBV10-2 and TRBJ2-2; 11 bases match TRBD1. Trimming cost V 8 bases and J 3 bases; bases outside gene matches: 2. The germline V gene encodes CDR1 WSHSY and CDR2 SAAADI. CDR3 length: 14 amino acids. CDR3 nucleotides: TGCGCCAGCGCGGACAGGGGGCACACCGGGGAGCTGTTTTTT. This translates into CASADRGHTGELFF.

This chain joins TRBV7-9 and TRBJ2-7; D is uncertain. Trimming shortened V by 3 bases and J by 2 bases, and 11 bases separated the two germline ends. The CDR3 consists of 14 residues. Germline lookup yields CDR1 SEHNR and CDR2 FQNEAQ (reference sequence). CDR3 residues: CASSFNGLAYEQYF. The CDR3 nucleotides read TGTGCCAGCAGCTTTAACGGCCTTGCCTACGAGCAGTACTTC.

This clonotype was detected many times. The rearrangement joins TRBV7-8 to TRBJ2-3, with 7 positions matching TRBD2. The trim removed 6 bases at V and 5 bases at J, leaving 8 bases unmatched. There are 14 residues in the CDR3. Germline CDR1 and CDR2: SGHVS and FQNEAQ. In DNA form, the CDR3 reads TGTGCCAGCAGAGGGAGGGTCGTCGAAGATACGCAGTATTTT. Translation: CASRGRVVEDTQYF.

V gene TRBV7-9 combines with J gene TRBJ1-4; D might be TRBD1 (5 bases). V gave up 1 base and J gave up 8 bases, with 14 bases separating them. Germline lookup yields CDR1 SEHNR and CDR2 FQNEAQ (reference sequence). The CDR3 spans 15 residues. This CDR3 is CASSLVPGPDEKLFF. The CDR3 DNA follows: TGTGCCAGCAGCTTAGTACCGGGGCCAGACGAAAAACTGTTTTTT.

This clonotype was found a few times. The genes are TRBV9 and TRBJ2-1; 7 nucleotides match TRBD1. This CDR3 has 13 residues. Germline-derived CDR1 and CDR2 are SGDLS and YYNGEE. The trim removed 3 bases at V and 8 bases at J, leaving 5 bases unmatched. The CDR3 coding sequence is TGTGCCAGCAGCGAATATACAGGGGATGAGCAGTTCTTC. Amino acid sequence: CASSEYTGDEQFF.

This chain joins TRBV6-2 or TRBV6-3 and TRBJ2-7, with TRBD2 identical over 8 bases. The CDR3 extends over 17 amino acids. Germline V gene lookup returns CDR1 MNHEY and CDR2 SVGEGT. Trimming cost V 3 bases and J 5 bases; bases outside gene matches: 15. In nucleotides, the CDR3 is TGTGCCAGCAGTTATAGCCGTTCCGGCGGGGGGCGCGACGAGCAGTACGTC. This codes for CASSYSRSGGGRDEQYV.

The CDR3 sequence: CASSTERTEAFF. As DNA, the CDR3 is TGTGCCAGCAGCACGGAACGCACTGAAGCTTTCTTT. This rearrangement joins TRBV5-3 to TRBJ1-1, with D unresolved. TRBV5-3 is noted as an ORF with a role that remains uncertain. Deletions cut 8 bases from V and 4 bases from J, with 12 bases between. The CDR3 length is 12 residues.

Comment on this clonotype: Sequence at one end of the junction differs from germline and may be a read error. The V call is TRBV7-9, the J call TRBJ2-1, with 8 bases fitting TRBD2. Germline CDR1 is SEHNR and CDR2 is FQNEAQ (reference sequence). The CDR3 contains 18 residues. Here the CDR3 DNA reads TGTGCCAGCGGCTTATTCCACCTTAGCGGGGACTCCTACAATGAGCAGTTCTTC. Its translation: CASGLFHLSGDSYNEQFF.

The chain employs TRBV28 and TRBJ2-1; D is possibly TRBD2 (5 bases). V lost 5 bases and J lost 0, with 17 bases in between. The CDR3 is 17 amino acids. From germline, CDR1 is MDHEN and CDR2 SYDVKM. The CDR3 DNA is TGTGCCAGCAGTCTCCGCGGGCCATACCACTCCTACAATGAGCAGTTCTTC. Protein product: CASSLRGPYHSYNEQFF.

The chain has TRBV11-2 and TRBJ1-5; D might be TRBD1 (5 bases). Germline CDR1 SGHAT, CDR2 FQNNGV. The CDR3 loop spans 16 amino acids. The V and J ends lost 1 base and 6 bases respectively, with 16 bases between them. The CDR3 here is CASSLGGQGVSQPQHF. DNA of the CDR3: TGTGCCAGCAGCTTAGGAGGGCAGGGAGTCTCTCAGCCCCAGCATTTT.

In this sample, this clonotype turned up many times. This chain links TRBV7-2 with TRBJ1-2; D gene unclear. CDR1 SGHTA and CDR2 FQGNSA come from the germline V gene. V lost 5 bases, J lost 8 bases, and 9 bases lay in between. The CDR3 length is 11 residues. For the CDR3, the DNA is TGTGCCAGCAGCCGTGACGGGGGCTACACCTTC. Its translation: CASSRDGGYTF. Drawing the rest from reference TRBV7-2 and TRBJ1-2, the complete variable domain is GAGVSQSPSNKVTEKGKDVELRCDPISGHTALYWYRQSLGQGLEFLIYFQGNSAPDKSGLPSDRFSAERTGGSVSTLTIQRTQQEDSAVYLCASSRDGGYTFGSGTRLTVV.

This clonotype was recorded a few times. The chain recombines TRBV12-3 or TRBV12-4 with TRBJ1-2; D is perhaps TRBD1 (5 bases). Between the trimmed V and J ends, which lost 7 bases and 7 bases, there was a span of 16 bases. This CDR3 is built from 13 residues. The CDR3 loop reads CASTGGRQGGYTF. DNA of the CDR3: TGTGCCAGCACCGGGGGAAGACAAGGTGGCTACACCTTC.

This sequence joins TRBV11-2 and TRBJ2-4, with TRBD1 as a possible D gene (6 bases). Germline loops: CDR1 SGHAT, CDR2 FQNNGV. The CDR3 loop spans 16 amino acids. V lost 0 bases and J 7 bases, leaving 16 bases between the germline ends. The CDR3 protein is CASSLDGTPERNIQYF. CDR3 sequence (DNA): TGTGCCAGCAGCTTAGACGGGACACCGGAGAGGAACATTCAGTACTTC.

This chain links TRBV7-4 with TRBJ1-4, with D possibly being TRBD1 (6 bases). Looked up from germline, CDR1 is SGHVT and CDR2 is SQSDAQ. The CDR3 is 14 amino acids. The V gene lost 10 bases and the J gene lost 3 bases, with 15 bases spanning the gap. The CDR3 coding sequence is TGTGCCATCCGGCCGGGACAACCTAATGAAAAACTGTTTTTT. Its translation: CAIRPGQPNEKLFF.

As DNA, the CDR3 is TGTGCCAGCAGCCTGGAGGGGGGCGATTTAGAAGCTTTCTTT. It is translated as CASSLEGGDLEAFF. The V gene is TRBV7-9, the J gene TRBJ1-1; maybe TRBD1 (6 bases). The V gene lost 5 bases and the J gene lost 8 bases, with 18 bases spanning the gap. The CDR3 length is 14 residues. Germline V gives CDR1 SEHNR, CDR2 FQNEAQ (reference sequence).

This chain joins TRBV7-6 and TRBJ2-7; D gene uncertain. The germline gives CDR1 SGHVS, CDR2 FNYEAQ. The V and J ends lost 4 bases and 5 bases respectively, with 9 bases between them. The CDR3 runs 12 residues. CDR3 region: CASSSLAHEQYF. CDR3 DNA: TGTGCCAGCAGCTCCCTCGCCCACGAGCAGTACTTC.

This chain uses TRBV2 with TRBJ2-3, with D uncertain. This CDR3 is built from 10 residues. V lost 7 bases, J lost 8 bases, and 7 bases lay in between. In germline, CDR1 is SNHLY, CDR2 FYNNEI. In DNA form, the CDR3 reads TGTGCCAGCAAAGGGTTTACGCAGTATTTT. Its protein product is CASKGFTQYF.

This clonotype was picked up a small number of times. The gene calls are TRBV7-9 and TRBJ2-7, with D maybe TRBD1 (6 bases). With 5 bases removed from V and 6 bases from J, the gap between germline ends came to 11 bases. The CDR3 contains 12 residues. Germline CDR1 is SEHNR and CDR2 is FQNEAQ (reference sequence). CDR3 DNA: TGTGCCAGCAGCCCCAGGGGACCCGAGCAGTACGTC. This encodes CASSPRGPEQYV.

The DNA of the CDR3 is TGTGCCAGCAGTCCCTACGAGGGGGCATTTGGGGAGACCCAGTACTTC. It is translated as CASSPYEGAFGETQYF. V is TRBV6-5 and J is TRBJ2-5, with 7 nucleotides matching TRBD1. V lost 5 bases to trimming and J lost 5 bases; unmatched junction nucleotides: 14. The CDR3 totals 16 residues. Germline CDR1 and CDR2: MNHEY and SVGAGI.

This clonotype has more than one count but fewer than ten. The chain couples TRBV12-3 or TRBV12-4 to TRBJ1-2; no clear D. The CDR3 is 15 residues long. V was clipped by 3 bases and J by 0 bases, with 11 bases between them. CDR3 in DNA: TGTGCCAGCAGTTTGTCCCCAGCTGCTAACTATGGCTACACCTTC. It yields the protein CASSLSPAANYGYTF.

The chain has TRBV7-3 and TRBJ2-3; 7 positions match TRBD2. The germline gives CDR1 SGHTA, CDR2 FQGTGA. Losses at the gene ends were 2 bases for V and 2 bases for J; bases not matched to a gene: 7. The CDR3 extends over 16 amino acids. The CDR3 DNA sequence: TGTGCCAGCAGCTTAGGGCCTAGCGGACCCACAGATACGCAGTATTTT. It encodes CASSLGPSGPTDTQYF. The entire variable domain, with the rest obtained from reference TRBV7-3 and TRBJ2-3, is as follows: GAGVSQTPSNKVTEKGKYVELRCDPISGHTALYWYRQSLGQGPEFLIYFQGTGAADDSGLPNDRFFAVRPEGSVSTLKIQRTERGDSAVYLCASSLGPSGPTDTQYFGPGTRLTVL.

Many counts were recorded for this clonotype. The chain joins TRBV7-2 to TRBJ2-5, with 11 bases lining up with TRBD2. This CDR3 comprises 17 residues. With V trimmed by 5 bases and J by 7 bases, 15 bases remained unmatched. CDR1 is SGHTA and CDR2 is FQGNSA in the germline V gene. DNA for the CDR3: TGTGCCAGCAGCCTCGCCCCTAGCGGGGGGCCGTGGGGGACCCAGTACTTC. Protein product: CASSLAPSGGPWGTQYF.

The rearrangement joins TRBV7-9 to TRBJ2-7; perhaps TRBD1 as D (6 bases). The germline V and J ends were trimmed by 5 bases and 2 bases, with 13 bases remaining between them. The CDR3 extends over 14 amino acids. Germline V CDR1 and CDR2: SEHNR, FQNEAQ (reference sequence). CDR3 in amino acids: CASSPRGMPYEQYF. In DNA form, the CDR3 reads TGTGCCAGCAGCCCGAGGGGGATGCCCTACGAGCAGTACTTC.